The TCR beta chain described here comes from a study of cytomegalovirus exposure and HLA in healthy donors. Study-level information: Among the roughly 400 genotyped donors, more than 70% were placed in the Caucasian-associated ancestry cluster. Study results and caveats: Cytomegalovirus association was listed for 164 TCR beta chains.

Unrecorded immune exposure was likely among donors, who were nominally healthy when sampled. Primers for the PCR totalled 60 Vbeta and 13 Jbeta. Repertoires were generated with immunoSEQ multiplex PCR, while TCRdb's copy carries only in-frame clones and drops some. The sample consists of approximately 100,000 clones, roughly 85% of them appearing once. As for this clone: The antigen is not known. No conserved phenylalanine or tryptophan ends this CDR3, so it is likely a read error.

Sequenced: PBMCs. This clonotype originated in a woman aged 35 to 49 in good health and CMV-seronegative.

In DNA form, the CDR3 reads TGTGCCAGAAGCTTGGACGACAGGGGGGAGGAAGCTTTCCTT. Its protein is CARSLDDRGEEAFL. This chain links TRBV5-3 with TRBJ1-1; TRBD1 agrees at 9 bases. TRBV5-3 is labeled an ORF, and its function is uncertain. Trimming took 0 bases from V and 8 from J; bases not matched to a gene: 5. The CDR3 runs 14 residues.